These T cell receptor beta chains were read from a single sample in a study of blood T cells in healthy people across ages. TCRdb called the 5' RACE reads again in MiXCR, with one record for every CDR3 protein. The repertoire holds approximately 800,000 distinct CDR3 sequences, with 20% to 30% as singletons. The sample also formed part of further work on T cells of mothers and their children.

The sample taken for sequencing was blood. These receptor sequences come from a boy younger than 18 in good health. Both conserved end residues are part of each CDR3. D genes are given only for firm matches. Clone size appears in some rows only: once, few, many, or a class for an expanded clone.

j_call | clone_size | v_call | d_call | cdr3_nt | cdr3_aa
TRBJ2-1 | - | TRBV5-1 | - | TGCGCCAGCAGCTTCAGAGTCGGTGAGCAGTTCTTC | CASSFRVGEQFF
TRBJ2-5 | - | TRBV5-1 | TRBD2 | TGCGCCAGCAGTCCTAGCGGGGAACAAGAGACCCAGTACTTC | CASSPSGEQETQYF
TRBJ2-6 | - | TRBV28 | TRBD1 | TGTGCCAGCAGCCCGAGACAGGGATTATTTGGGGCCAACGTCCTGACTTTC | CASSPRQGLFGANVLTF
TRBJ2-1 | few | TRBV12-3/TRBV12-4 | TRBD2 | TGTGCCAGCAGTTTACTAGCGGGGTCCTTCAATGAGCAGTTCTTC | CASSLLAGSFNEQFF
TRBJ2-5 | many | TRBV6-6 | - | TGTGCCAGCAGTTACGAAGAGACCCAGTACTTC | CASSYEETQYF
TRBJ2-4 | - | TRBV3-1 | - | TGTGCCAGCAGCCAAGACAGGGTAAACGCCAAAAACATTCAGTACTTC | CASSQDRVNAKNIQYF
TRBJ2-3 | few | TRBV10-3 | TRBD2 | TGTGCCATCGGAACCGGGACTAGATCAGATACGCAGTATTTT | CAIGTGTRSDTQYF
TRBJ2-7 | - | TRBV6-1 | TRBD2 | TGTGCCAGCACCTCGGGGACTAGCGGGGGGGCTAGGAACGAGCAGTACTTC | CASTSGTSGGARNEQYF
TRBJ1-2 | few | TRBV21-1 | - | TGTGCCAGCAGCCACCTTGACCACTTC | CASSHLDHF
TRBJ2-1 | - | TRBV9 | TRBD1 | TGTGCCAGCAGCGGATGGACAGGGCTCGACAATGAGCAGTTCTTC | CASSGWTGLDNEQFF
TRBJ2-4 | - | TRBV10-3 | - | TGTGCCATCAGTGAGTCTGGAGCTTTAGCCAAAAACATTCAGTACTTC | CAISESGALAKNIQYF
TRBJ2-7 | - | TRBV5-1 | - | TGCGCCAGCAGCCCCGGACCGGAAAGCTACGAGCAGTACTTC | CASSPGPESYEQYF
TRBJ2-7 | - | TRBV6-5 | TRBD2 | TGTGCCAGCAGTTACTCCTCGACTAGCGGTACCTACGAGCAGTACTTC | CASSYSSTSGTYEQYF
TRBJ1-2 | - | TRBV18 | - | TGTGCCAGCTCACCACAATTAGACGCTCTCTATGGCTACACCTTC | CASSPQLDALYGYTF
TRBJ2-5 | - | TRBV2 | - | TGTGCCAGCAGTGAGACAGCCCAAGAGACCCAGTACTTC | CASSETAQETQYF
TRBJ2-1 | few | TRBV28 | - | TGTGCCAGCAGTTTGGGGTGGGGGGCCGCAGGGGATGAGCAGTTCTTC | CASSLGWGAAGDEQFF
TRBJ2-1 | - | TRBV10-2 | TRBD1 | TGCGCCAGCGAACAGGGGACCTCCTACAATGAGCAGTTCTTC | CASEQGTSYNEQFF
TRBJ2-1 | few | TRBV29-1 | TRBD2 | TGCAGCGTTGAATGGACTAGCGATGAGCAGTTCTTC | CSVEWTSDEQFF
TRBJ2-1 | - | TRBV28 | - | TGTGCCAGCAGTCCACCACGGACAGAGAAGTTCTTC | CASSPPRTEKFF
TRBJ2-5 | many | TRBV29-1 | - | TGCAGCGGAGATTTAGAGACCCAGTACTTC | CSGDLETQYF
TRBJ2-7 | - | TRBV12-3/TRBV12-4 | - | TGTGCCAGCAGTCCTGCTCAGAACAGGGCCCTAGGTTACGAGCAGTACTTC | CASSPAQNRALGYEQYF
TRBJ1-2 | few | TRBV29-1 | - | TGTAGCGGCGACGGATACTATGGCTACACCTTC | CSGDGYYGYTF